Listed here are 19 T cell receptor beta chains from one sample, sequenced in a study of cytomegalovirus exposure and HLA in healthy donors. The PCR was carried out with 60 Vbeta primers and 13 Jbeta primers. Clones were sequenced by immunoSEQ multiplex PCR, and TCRdb holds only the in-frame ones, with some missing. The table records roughly 180,000 clones, over 60% of them present only once. Sequencing was carried out using PBMCs. The receptors here all came from a female donor in good health and CMV-seronegative.

This chain uses TRBV6-4 with TRBJ1-5; TRBD1 might be the D (6 bases). V gave up 2 bases and J gave up 3 bases, with 17 bases separating them. Germline V lookup: CDR1 MRHNA, CDR2 SNTAGT. The CDR3 contains 17 residues. CDR3 DNA sequence: TGTGCCAGCAGTGACAACCTACAGGGATGGTCCAATCAGCCCCAGCATTTT. Its translation is CASSDNLQGWSNQPQHF.

The V gene is TRBV4-2, the J gene TRBJ2-5, with TRBD2 identical over 13 bases. The V gene's germline CDR1 is LGHNA and CDR2 YNFKEQ. V gave up 0 bases and J gave up 4 bases; unmatched junction bases: 5. The CDR3 extends over 17 amino acids. The CDR3 spells CASSQELAGGRRETQYF. DNA for the CDR3: TGTGCCAGCAGCCAAGAACTAGCGGGGGGGCGTCGAGAGACCCAGTACTTC.

This clone has only a few counts. The chain combines TRBV7-2 with TRBJ1-5; 9 positions match TRBD1. V was pared by 1 base and J by 5 bases, with 3 bases of the junction left unmatched. The germline CDR1 and CDR2 sequences are SGHTA and FQGNSA. CDR3 length: 15 amino acids. The CDR3 here is CASSLGDRAHQPQHF. DNA for the CDR3: TGTGCCAGCAGCTTAGGGGACAGGGCCCATCAGCCCCAGCATTTT.

V is TRBV29-1 and J is TRBJ2-7, with 10 bases identical to TRBD1. Germline V gene sequence: CDR1 SQVTM, CDR2 ANQGSEA. Losses at the gene ends were 6 bases for V and 3 bases for J; bases not matched to a gene: 8. The CDR3 contains 14 residues. In nucleotides, the CDR3 is TGCAGCGTGACATCCCGGACAGGGGGCTACGAGCAGTACTTC. Amino acid sequence: CSVTSRTGGYEQYF.

This clone appeared once. The chain couples TRBV7-2 to TRBJ1-5, with D tentatively TRBD1 (6 bases). CDR1 and CDR2 from the germline V gene are SGHTA and FQGNSA. The ends were cut back, 3 bases at V and 4 bases at J, with 13 bases in the middle. The CDR3 is made up of 15 amino acids. This CDR3 reads CASSLGGPNNQPQHF. In DNA, the CDR3 is TGTGCCAGCAGCTTGGGGGGGCCTAATAATCAGCCCCAGCATTTT.

The chain is built from TRBV10-3 and TRBJ2-7; 10 bases align to TRBD2. This CDR3 is 15 amino acids long. The ends lost 0 bases at V and 6 bases at J; junction bases unmatched: 5. Looked up from germline, CDR1 is ENHRY and CDR2 is SYGVKD. Here the CDR3 reads CAISESGSSGSEQYF. CDR3 nucleotide sequence: TGTGCCATCAGTGAGTCCGGGTCTAGCGGGAGCGAGCAGTACTTC.

The chain joins TRBV7-3 to TRBJ2-5; maybe TRBD1 (6 bases). Trimming cost V 5 bases and J 3 bases, with 13 bases left between them. Germline lookup yields CDR1 SGHTA and CDR2 FQGTGA. The CDR3 covers 14 residues. This CDR3 reads CASSPYQGKETQYF. As DNA, the CDR3 is TGTGCCAGCAGCCCATACCAGGGGAAAGAGACCCAGTACTTC.

This sequence joins TRBV6-1 and TRBJ2-7; TRBD2 matches at 7 bases. V was clipped by 2 bases and J by 2 bases; unmatched bases: 6. The CDR3 has 15 amino acids. Per germline, CDR1 MNHNS and CDR2 SASEGT. The CDR3 spells CASSETGGSAYEQYF. The DNA for the CDR3 is TGTGCCAGCAGTGAAACGGGGGGTTCGGCCTACGAGCAGTACTTC.

The chain joins TRBV5-1 to TRBJ2-3; TRBD1 might be the D (5 bases). V lost 0 bases and J 5 bases, leaving 13 bases between the germline ends. CDR1 and CDR2 (germline): SGHRS, YFSETQ. The CDR3 loop spans 15 amino acids. The CDR3 loop is CASSLEARARDTQYF. In DNA, the CDR3 is TGCGCCAGCAGCTTGGAGGCCAGGGCCAGAGATACGCAGTATTTT.

A few counts support this clone. The CDR3 here is CASSYSAGLTEAFF. Here the CDR3 DNA reads TGTGCCAGCAGTTACTCTGCAGGTCTCACTGAAGCTTTCTTT. V usage is TRBV6-6 and J usage is TRBJ1-1; D remains unclear. This CDR3 is built from 14 residues. Germline loops: CDR1 MNHNY, CDR2 SVGAGI (reference sequence). Trimming shortened V by 0 bases and J by 4 bases, and 9 bases separated the two germline ends.

A single count supports this clone. Sequence at one end of the junction differs from germline and may be a read error. The chain recombines TRBV11-2 with TRBJ2-6; TRBD1 aligns across 7 bases. The germline CDR1 and CDR2 sequences are SGHAT and FQNNGV. This CDR3 spans 17 amino acids. CDR3 amino acids: CASSSLNRGPGANGLTF. As DNA, the CDR3 is TGTGCCAGCAGCTCCCTTAACAGGGGACCTGGGGCCAACGGCCTGACTTTC.

This clone occurred once. The chain combines TRBV29-1 with TRBJ2-7; D is perhaps TRBD2 (5 bases). This CDR3 region has 13 residues. V dropped 0 bases and J dropped 3 bases, with 9 bases sitting between them. CDR1 and CDR2 (germline): SQVTM, ANQGSEA. DNA of the CDR3: TGCAGCGTTGAAGATCCCGGGGACTACGAGCAGTACTTC. It encodes CSVEDPGDYEQYF.

The chain employs TRBV18 and TRBJ1-2, with a tentative D call TRBD1 (6 bases). This CDR3 comprises 15 residues. V gave up 1 base and J gave up 6 bases, with 15 bases separating them. Germline V lookup: CDR1 KGHSH, CDR2 LQKENI. The CDR3 sequence is CASSPLGTRRNGYTF. Written as DNA, the CDR3 is TGTGCCAGCTCACCACTAGGGACACGGCGGAATGGCTACACCTTC.

The rearrangement links TRBV9 to TRBJ1-3, with unresolved D. CDR3 length: 15 amino acids. V lost 3 bases and J lost 2, with 12 bases in between. The germline gives CDR1 SGDLS, CDR2 YYNGEE. The DNA for the CDR3 is TGTGCCAGCAGCGCTCCTGCGGGGACTGGAAACACCATATATTTT. It is translated as CASSAPAGTGNTIYF.

This chain joins TRBV5-1 and TRBJ1-6; D possibly corresponds to TRBD1 (5 bases). The germline gives CDR1 SGHRS, CDR2 YFSETQ. Trimming stripped 2 bases from V and 10 bases from J, with 13 bases between. The CDR3 has 14 amino acids. In DNA form, the CDR3 reads TGCGCCAGCAGCTTCAAGGGTCAGGGCTCACCCCTCCACTTT. Its translation: CASSFKGQGSPLHF.

The sample holds one count of this clone. The V gene is TRBV6-5, the J gene TRBJ1-1; a possible D gene is TRBD1 (6 bases). Trimming left V 7 bases short and J 4 bases short, with 16 bases between. CDR3 length: 14 amino acids. Germline loops: CDR1 MNHEY, CDR2 SVGAGI. This chain's CDR3 is CASKSRGVGTEAFF. The CDR3 DNA reads as TGTGCCAGCAAGTCCAGGGGTGTAGGCACTGAAGCTTTCTTT.

In its sample, this clone was seen a few times. The CDR3 DNA is TGTGCCATCAGTGCTTTTTATGGAACAGGGGGCGGTCAGCCCCAGCATTTT. Amino acid sequence: CAISAFYGTGGGQPQHF. The rearrangement joins TRBV10-3 to TRBJ1-5; 9 bases align to TRBD1. Looked up from germline, CDR1 is ENHRY and CDR2 is SYGVKD. With 4 bases clipped from V and 6 bases from J, the junction kept 13 bases outside the gene matches. This CDR3 has 17 residues.

In this sample, this clone turned up a few times. The genes are TRBV27 and TRBJ1-1, with D hard to call. This CDR3 contains 15 residues. The V end lost 2 bases, the J end lost 1 base, and 11 bases lay between the germline ends. The germline CDR1 and CDR2 sequences are MNHEY and SMNVEV (reference sequence). This CDR3 reads CASSLEGGRNTEAFF. DNA for the CDR3: TGTGCCAGCAGTTTAGAGGGAGGGCGGAACACTGAAGCTTTCTTT.

This clone has a handful of counts. The rearrangement uses TRBV2 and TRBJ2-3, with a weak D call TRBD2 (8 bases). CDR1 SNHLY and CDR2 FYNNEI come from the germline V gene. CDR3 length: 16 amino acids. Trimming removed 6 bases from V and 5 bases from J, with 21 bases in between. In nucleotides, the CDR3 is TGTGCCAGCAGCGGAGGGGGCGGGGGGCGTAGAGATACGCAGTATTTT. Encoded protein: CASSGGGGGRRDTQYF.